This T cell receptor beta chain was identified in a study of cytomegalovirus exposure and HLA in healthy donors (dated by TCRdb to the late 2010s). Looking at the study overall: An earlier analysis of a few hundred of the donors reported approximately 260 Gb of sequence data and 117 million unique TCR beta sequences obtained from about 170 million T cells. About 5 DR-DQ haplotypes were handled as single units for association and clustering, since linkage in the cohort was strong. The study was designed to test whether signatures of past pathogen exposure could be identified by cataloging public T cell receptors. Every repertoire in the discovery cohort had been generated on one and the same sequencing platform. HLA typing covered class I and class II loci at four-digit resolution. The T cell repertoires of under 700 subjects were profiled by immunosequencing and related to cytomegalovirus serostatus. A later genetic analysis used genome-wide SNP genotypes for about three fifths of the 666 donors, treating that subset as a discovery cohort. Along with the roughly 670-subject first cohort, a separate validation cohort of 120 different subjects was used. An earlier analysis of approximately 630 of the donors applied high-throughput TCR beta sequencing to assess whether each TCR beta V gene segment acted as functional or pseudogenic. Of the approximately 400 genotyped donors, roughly 85% fell in the genetic ancestry cluster associated with self-reported Caucasian donors. High-throughput TCR immunosequencing, statistical association of individual TCRs with disease status, and machine learning were combined to predict cytomegalovirus infection status. Donor age, sex, ethnicity and CMV serostatus were collected together with the repertoire data. The number of typed donors differed by locus: roughly 620-640 for A, B, C, DRB1 and DQB1; 500 to 550 for DQA1; some 590 for DPA1; and roughly 470 for DPB1. On average, roughly 240,000 unique TCR beta nucleotide sequences were sequenced per donor among several hundred genotyped donors of the cohort, with 15% to 20% of those sequences being non-productive. Rather than drawing on any new phenotypic data, the later analysis identified candidate immune exposures from TCR beta sequences and the way those sequences occurred across donors. An early release that covered approximately 600 HLA-typed donors contained about 300 gigabases of sequencing data and 75 million to 100 million unique TCR sequences. In a later analysis, previously published TCR beta repertoires from 550 to 750 donors were re-analyzed and high-resolution HLA genotyping was added so that TCR occurrence patterns could be studied.

V is cut by 4 bases and J by 3 bases, and the space between the germline ends is 13 bases. The germline V gene provides CDR1 MNHEY and CDR2 SVGAGI. From the cysteine up to the phenylalanine, the CDR3 has a length of 14 residues. Kept here is only the CDR3 DNA, which spans 42 bases and is read in frame from base 1. On this clone: Its antigen target is currently unknown. No much larger clone exists at a distance of one base, and base qualities are not known.

Libraries were constructed by the immunoSEQ multiplex PCR assay. For the multiplex PCR, a mixture combining 60 forward primers for TCR Vbeta segments and 13 reverse primers for TCR Jbeta segments was used. A multiplex PCR assay on genomic DNA amplified the CDR3 region of rearranged TCR beta genes. On the Illumina HiSeq System, the amplified TCR beta libraries were sequenced as 87-base-pair reads. The authors' analysis ran thus. In a later analysis, approximately 74 million unique TCR beta chains were counted across the roughly 610 repertoires, and about 9.9 million of these chains were shared by at least two donors. A nearest-neighbor algorithm error-corrected the raw reads and collapsed the reads into unique sequences, merging closely related sequences to remove PCR and sequencing errors. To assign V, D and J gene segments, CDR3 sequences were aligned to IMGT reference sequences. For a sequence to be retained, a match of at least six nucleotides to both a V gene segment and a J gene segment was required. Rearrangements were called productive when the CDR3 lacked stop codons and stayed in frame with V and J; all others were non-productive. CDR3 was defined according to IMGT convention as the region running from the second conserved V-encoded cysteine to the conserved J-encoded phenylalanine. Sequences without an unambiguous match to a single V gene segment were excluded from the earlier analysis of about 600 of the donors. An earlier analysis of 500 to 700 of the donors classified V segments as functional when productive rearrangements were above 56.7% and as segregating when the standard deviation between donors was above 5%. To diagnose cytomegalovirus status from the catalog of TCR beta chain sequences, a statistical classification framework was built. A later analysis assigned V and J genes by comparing TCR nucleotide sequences with IMGT/GENE-DB human TR gene sequences. The TCRdist pipeline was used in a later analysis to assign CDR3 sequences and most-parsimonious VDJ recombination scenarios. In a later analysis, every TCR beta chain was defined by the combination of its CDR3 amino acid sequence and its V-gene family, and reads without a unique V-gene family were dropped. A later analysis removed several hundred highly shared, low-generation-probability nucleotide sequences to deal with suspected cross-contamination and a sequencing artifact. For each public chain, a later analysis derived a clonal expansion index from normalized ranks of inferred template counts within each repertoire. A later analysis computed generation probabilities with a VDJ recombination model fitted to out-of-frame rearrangements, and checked the results against IGoR. In a later analysis, hypergeometric tests were used to score TCR-TCR, TCR-HLA and TCR-CMV co-occurrence, with a repertoire-size bias correction applied to TCR pairs. To estimate false discovery rates, a later analysis permuted the HLA or CMV assignments 20 times. In a later analysis, co-occurring TCRs were grouped using DBSCAN, with TCRdist sequence similarity added in when clustering inside HLA-allele-positive subsets. Repertoires with fewer than 30,000 or more than 120,000 public chains, plus five repertoires with anomalous nucleotide sharing, were excluded from co-occurrence clustering. TCRdb holds this immuneACCESS table with in-frame rearrangements only. Some clones are missing; in checked studies, unresolved V genes explain under half, and the rest has no known cause. The V and J calls and the clone size are those of that table, but D and trimming were determined from the DNA. The sample table holds about 130,000 clones, of which less than 85% were seen once. The ten largest make up 1% of the sample.

Points the paper makes about the study in general: A later analysis found that TCR association rates varied across HLA loci, with DRB1 alleles showing the most associated TCRs and HLA-C alleles the fewest. Because the 87-base-pair reads could not distinguish some IMGT-functional V segments, including TRBV6-2 and TRBV6-3, those segments were excluded. Assigning TCR associations to individual alleles was difficult when HLA alleles, especially DR and DQ, strongly co-occurred. The study listed approximately 150 TCR beta chains as associated with cytomegalovirus. A further reported finding was that TCR beta sequences accurately predicted the HLA-A and HLA-B alleles for most subjects in the first cohort. The only immune exposure information available for the cohort was CMV serostatus. A later genetic analysis reported fewer N-insertions in productive TCRs among donors in an Asian-associated ancestry cluster than the 666-donor mean. In vitro tests confirmed that a few of the cytomegalovirus-associated TCR beta chains recognize cytomegalovirus antigens. Most CMV-associated TCR beta chains appeared to be HLA-restricted in a later analysis, and the HLA associations seemed to be driven largely by CMV exposure. The sequencing pipeline was judged likely to have produced a cluster of highly shared sequence variants as a technical artifact. Sequencing depth was assumed to be roughly uniform across donors in the presence/absence analyses, though that assumption may not hold. The classifier was reported to diagnose cytomegalovirus status with high specificity and sensitivity in both the original and validation cohorts. Because some donors lacked HLA typing at each locus, the association tests relied only on the typed subset. While some public TCRs were present in many individuals, most TCR sequences turned up only very rarely across donors. A later genetic analysis associated a missense DCLRE1C variant with V-gene and J-gene trimming of TCR beta chains, and an independent cohort replicated the association. Specific HLA alleles were associated with 15,000 to 20,000 TCR beta sequences at a false discovery rate of 0.05 in a later analysis. The cohort was sequenced for TCR beta chains only, and without alpha or paired-chain data the features that could be detected were limited. According to a later analysis, parvovirus B19, influenza, CMV and Epstein-Barr virus appeared linked to several top co-occurrence clusters. Correlated functional status among segregating V segments might be attributable to linkage disequilibrium, but an unknown experimental factor could not be ruled out. Compared with equally common non-associated chains, HLA-associated TCR beta chains in a later analysis were more clonally expanded and had lower generation probabilities. In an earlier analysis of 587 of the donors, most TCR beta V segments appeared in productive rearrangements about 87% or about 30% of the time, broadly matching IMGT annotations. It was suggested by the authors that the approach could potentially be generalized to other disease states and immunological phenotypes. The earlier analysis of fewer than 750 of the donors excluded roughly 17 rarely observed V segments, including chromosome 9 orphons, because counts were too low.

In total, about 650 healthy bone marrow donors made up the cohort. At the time of sampling, every cohort member was nominally healthy, though immune exposures that went unrecorded were likely present. The donor was CMV seronegative and was included in the group of hundreds of seronegative cohort members. Every donor gave a peripheral blood sample, and the peripheral blood mononuclear cells from that sample were used for TCR beta sequencing. Genomic DNA was extracted from the blood cell samples with the Qiagen DNeasy Blood Extraction Kit. The rearranged chain carries TRBV6-5 and TRBJ2-7, and possibly TRBD2, on 6 matching bases. The TCR was taken from a man in his forties in good health and CMV-seronegative. Material: PBMCs. The DNA is TGTGCCAGCAGTTCAGTGGGAGGAATCTACGAGCAGTACTTC. The encoded protein is CASSSVGGIYEQYF.